This T cell receptor beta chain emerged from a study (dated by TCRdb to between 2015 and 2017). Describing the broader study: Whether tumor-infiltrating Tregs in breast cancer are recruited from blood Tregs or converted in situ from other CD4+ T cell subsets was tested.

What the research found in general, with its limitations: The greatest overlap of tumor-infiltrating Treg TCR alpha and beta sequences was observed with tumor naive CD4+ T cells, followed by blood naive CD4+ T cells. Tumor memory CD4+ T cell TCR gene usage clustered with blood and lymph node memory CD4+ cells and lymph node naive CD4+ cells. The larger-cohort validation was restricted to a single TCR beta V-J rearrangement rather than whole repertoires.

There are a few counts of this clonotype. Its antigen is not yet known. No base qualities exist here, and no much larger clone lies one base off it. CD4+CD25+CD127-/low cells were isolated as Tregs. Tregs, naive and memory CD4+ T cells from tumor, blood and ipsilateral draining lymph nodes of about five breast cancer patients underwent full-length TCR alpha and beta sequencing. Tumor tissue and lymph nodes obtained by ipsilateral axillary dissection were perfused with PBS, cut into small pieces and digested using collagenase I and hyaluronidase. Mononuclear cells from lymph nodes or approximately 50 ml of peripheral blood were isolated by Ficoll density gradient centrifugation. Sorted cell populations were confirmed by FACS to exceed 90% purity. Full-length TCR variable regions were amplified by 5' RACE PCR using constant-region reverse primers, and then by semi-nested PCR using Nested Universal Primer A. The ReliaPrep RNA Cell Miniprep System was used to extract total RNA, which was then reverse transcribed into 5'RACE-ready cDNA with the SMARTer RACE 5'/3' Kit. Multiplex adaptors were used to barcode the full-length TCR alpha and beta libraries, which were then sequenced on an Illumina MiSeq. The paper's processing steps were these. Sequencing data were pooled across the five patients for each of nine subset-tissue groups and compared by unsupervised clustering of TCR gene usage. The Morisita-Horn index was used to calculate repertoire similarity, with shared sequences weighted by how much each contributed to each repertoire. The public reads were reprocessed in TCRdb via fastp at Q25 and MiXCR, keeping in-frame beta chains. Every distinct CDR3 protein forms one entry, paired with its most common genes and DNA. V and J calls and clone size were set by TCRdb, not the authors. A total of about 43,000 distinct CDR3 sequences appear in this sample, around 23% of them only once. The ten biggest clones cover around 4.5% of the sample.

Sequences SGHTA (CDR1) and FQGNSA (CDR2) are obtained from the germline V gene. From V the trimming removes 7 bases and from J it removes 2 bases, while the gene matches leave 7 bases of the junction unaccounted for. From cysteine to phenylalanine, the CDR3 is 16 amino acids long. The retained sequence is limited to the CDR3, 48 bases, with the frame set at the first base. The chain is assembled from TRBV7-2 and TRBJ2-1, and TRBD2 aligns with 11 junction nucleotides. The sequence was collected from a female donor with breast cancer. The sample comprised Tregs sorted from a lymph node. The DNA sequence is TGTGCCAGCACCGCCTTACTAGCGGGGGCCTACAATGAGCAGTTCTTC. It codes for CASTALLAGAYNEQFF.